Listed below are T cell receptor beta chains from one sample, sequenced in a study of shared clonotypes between healthy human individuals. Here immunoSEQ multiplex PCR was the method, and the copy in TCRdb shows in-frame clones only, minus some. The data show roughly 500,000 clones, about 78% seen once. Sequencing was carried out using PBMCs. Receptor source: a woman aged 40 to 50 in good health. Some clones in this sample may be carry-over from other donors' samples. Each CDR3 is given with its conserved first and last residue. The order of the fields is D gene, V gene, J gene, clone size, CDR3 DNA, CDR3 protein. The D gene is left open where the match is weak. Size is omitted from some rows. Given values are once, few, many or a class for expanded clones.

D: NA
V: TRBV5-1
J: TRBJ2-7
size: NA
DNA: TGCGCCAGCAGCTTAGGGGAGTACGAGCAGTACTTC
CDR3: CASSLGEYEQYF

D: TRBD1
V: TRBV12-5
J: TRBJ1-2
size: NA
DNA: TGTGCTAGTGGCCCTGACAGGGACTATGGCTACACCTTC
CDR3: CASGPDRDYGYTF

D: TRBD1
V: TRBV4-2
J: TRBJ1-2
size: NA
DNA: TGTGCCAGCAGCCAAGGGACAGGGGGAAGAGGCTATGGCTACACCTTC
CDR3: CASSQGTGGRGYGYTF

D: TRBD1
V: TRBV29-1
J: TRBJ2-1
size: once
DNA: TGCAGCGTTGGACAGGGGTACTACAATGAGCAGTTCTTC
CDR3: CSVGQGYYNEQFF

D: NA
V: TRBV7-2
J: TRBJ2-5
size: NA
DNA: TGTGCCAGCAGCTGGGGGACCCGGGGAGAGACCCAGTACTTC
CDR3: CASSWGTRGETQYF

D: TRBD2
V: TRBV2
J: TRBJ2-1
size: NA
DNA: TGTGCCAGCAGTGAAGGGACTAGCGGGACCTACAATGAGCAGTTCTTC
CDR3: CASSEGTSGTYNEQFF

D: NA
V: TRBV5-1
J: TRBJ2-7
size: NA
DNA: TGCGCCAGCAGTAGGGGCACCCCCTGGGGCTACGAGCAGTACTTC
CDR3: CASSRGTPWGYEQYF

D: NA
V: TRBV4-2
J: TRBJ2-2
size: NA
DNA: TGTGCCAGCAGCCTGGAAAACAGGGAGCTTACGGGGGAGCTGTTTTTT
CDR3: CASSLENRELTGELFF

D: NA
V: TRBV28
J: TRBJ2-1
size: once
DNA: TGTGCCAGCAAGTCGTTTGGGTACAATGAGCAGTTCTTC
CDR3: CASKSFGYNEQFF

D: TRBD1
V: TRBV6-5
J: TRBJ1-1
size: NA
DNA: TGTGCCAGCAGTTACTCGGGACAGTCAAGGACTGAAGCTTTCTTT
CDR3: CASSYSGQSRTEAFF